This TCR beta chain derives from a study of human T cells and chemical hapten exposure. Many counts were recorded for this clonotype. Time point denoted: patch test 2, 6 weeks after DPC sensitization. The treatment is: therapeutic diphenylcyclopropenone sensitization with weekly scalp DPC. CDR1 and CDR2 (germline): SGHRS, YFSETQ. With 0 bases clipped from V and 8 bases from J, the junction kept 8 bases outside the gene matches. The CDR3 is made up of 16 amino acids. TCRdb re-called the RACE reads through MiXCR, storing one row per CDR3 protein. Among some 99,000 distinct CDR3 sequences listed, roughly 9% were seen once.

The sequence came from a woman between 40 and 55 years old with alopecia areata. Some clones in this sample may be carry-over from other donors' samples. The rearrangement joins TRBV5-1 to TRBJ2-1; 10 bases align to TRBD1. Sample: whole blood, taken in connection with sensitization to the hapten diphenylcyclopropenone (DPC). Written as DNA, the CDR3 is TGCGCCAGCAGCTTGGAAGACAGGGGGCGCATCCATGAGCAGTTCTTC. It specifies CASSLEDRGRIHEQFF. The full variable domain, its missing parts supplied by reference TRBV5-1 and TRBJ2-1, is KAGVTQTPRYLIKTRGQQVTLSCSPISGHRSVSWYQQTPGQGLQFLFEYFSETQRNKGNFPGRFSGRQFSNSRSEMNVSTLELGDSALYLCASSLEDRGRIHEQFFGPGTRLTVL.